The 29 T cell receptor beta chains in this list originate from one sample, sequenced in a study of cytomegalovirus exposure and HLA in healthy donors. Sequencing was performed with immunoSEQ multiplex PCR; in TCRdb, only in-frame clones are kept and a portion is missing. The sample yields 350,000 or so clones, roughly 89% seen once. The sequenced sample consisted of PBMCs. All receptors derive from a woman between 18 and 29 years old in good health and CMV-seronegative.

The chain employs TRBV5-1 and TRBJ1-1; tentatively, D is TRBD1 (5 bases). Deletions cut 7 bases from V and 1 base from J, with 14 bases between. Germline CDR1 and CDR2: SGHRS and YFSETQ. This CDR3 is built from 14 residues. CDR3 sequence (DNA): TGCGCCAGCGGGCAGGGATTGACGAACACTGAAGCTTTCTTT. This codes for CASGQGLTNTEAFF.

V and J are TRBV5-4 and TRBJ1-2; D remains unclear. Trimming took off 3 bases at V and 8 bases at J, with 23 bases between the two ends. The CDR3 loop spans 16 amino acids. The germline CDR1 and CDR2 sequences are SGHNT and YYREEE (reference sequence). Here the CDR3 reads CASSSPGRRGFFGYTF. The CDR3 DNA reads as TGTGCCAGCAGCTCCCCCGGACGGAGAGGGTTTTTCGGCTACACCTTC.

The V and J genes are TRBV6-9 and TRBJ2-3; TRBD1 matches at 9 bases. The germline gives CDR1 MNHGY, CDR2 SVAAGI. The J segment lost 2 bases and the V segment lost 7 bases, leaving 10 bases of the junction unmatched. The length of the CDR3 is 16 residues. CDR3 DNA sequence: TGTGCCAGCAAACAACGGGACAGGGCCTCCACAGATACGCAGTATTTT. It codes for CASKQRDRASTDTQYF.

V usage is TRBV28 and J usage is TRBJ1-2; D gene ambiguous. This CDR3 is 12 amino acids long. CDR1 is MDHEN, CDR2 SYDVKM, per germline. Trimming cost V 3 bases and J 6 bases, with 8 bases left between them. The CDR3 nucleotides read TGTGCCAGCAGTTTGGCGCGGGATGGCTACACCTTC. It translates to CASSLARDGYTF.

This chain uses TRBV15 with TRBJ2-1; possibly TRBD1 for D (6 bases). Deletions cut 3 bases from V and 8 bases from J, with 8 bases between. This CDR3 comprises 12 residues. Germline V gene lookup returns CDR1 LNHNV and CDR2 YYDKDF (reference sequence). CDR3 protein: CATSRGADEQFF. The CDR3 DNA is TGTGCCACCAGCAGGGGGGCGGATGAGCAGTTCTTC.

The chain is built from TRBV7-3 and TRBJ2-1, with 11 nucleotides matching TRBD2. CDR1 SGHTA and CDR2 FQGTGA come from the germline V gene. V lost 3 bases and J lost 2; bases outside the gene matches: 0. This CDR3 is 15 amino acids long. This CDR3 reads CASSFSGGAYNEQFF. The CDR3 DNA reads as TGTGCCAGCAGCTTTAGCGGGGGGGCCTACAATGAGCAGTTCTTC.

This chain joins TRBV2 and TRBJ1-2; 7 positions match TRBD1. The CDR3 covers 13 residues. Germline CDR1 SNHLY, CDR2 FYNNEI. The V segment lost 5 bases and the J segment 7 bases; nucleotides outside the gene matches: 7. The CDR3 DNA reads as TGTGCCAGCAGTTTAACAGGGGTCGCTGGCTACACCTTC. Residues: CASSLTGVAGYTF.

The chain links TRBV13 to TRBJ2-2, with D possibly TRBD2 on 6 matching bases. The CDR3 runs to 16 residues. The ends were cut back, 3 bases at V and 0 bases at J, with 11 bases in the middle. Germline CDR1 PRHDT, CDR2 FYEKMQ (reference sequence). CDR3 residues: CASSFGSGANTGELFF. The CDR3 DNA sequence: TGTGCCAGCAGCTTTGGTAGCGGCGCGAACACCGGGGAGCTGTTTTTT.

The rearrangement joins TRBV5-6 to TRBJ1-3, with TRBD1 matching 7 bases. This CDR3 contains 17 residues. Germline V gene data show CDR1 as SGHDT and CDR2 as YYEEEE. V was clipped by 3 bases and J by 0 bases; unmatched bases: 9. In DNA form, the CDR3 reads TGTGCCAGCAGCTCCTTACAGGACAGGTTCTCTGGAAACACCATATATTTT. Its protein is CASSSLQDRFSGNTIYF.

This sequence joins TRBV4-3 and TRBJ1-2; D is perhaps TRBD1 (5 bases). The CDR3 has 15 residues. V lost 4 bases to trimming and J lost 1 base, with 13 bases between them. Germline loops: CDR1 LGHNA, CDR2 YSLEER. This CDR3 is CASSLGGGYNYGYTF. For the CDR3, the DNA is TGCGCCAGCAGCCTGGGGGGAGGATATAACTATGGCTACACCTTC.

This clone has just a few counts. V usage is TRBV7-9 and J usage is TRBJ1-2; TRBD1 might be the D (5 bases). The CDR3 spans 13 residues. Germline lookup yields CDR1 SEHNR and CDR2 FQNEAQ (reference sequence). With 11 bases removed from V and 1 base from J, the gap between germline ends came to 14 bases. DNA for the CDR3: TGTGCCCAGAGGCAGGGTGATAACTATGGCTACACCTTC. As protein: CAQRQGDNYGYTF.

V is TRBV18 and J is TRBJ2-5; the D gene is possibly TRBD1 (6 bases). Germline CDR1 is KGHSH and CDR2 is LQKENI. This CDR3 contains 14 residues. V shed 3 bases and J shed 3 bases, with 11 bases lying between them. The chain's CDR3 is CASSPRTDEETQYF. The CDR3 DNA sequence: TGTGCCAGCTCACCCCGGACAGACGAAGAGACCCAGTACTTC.

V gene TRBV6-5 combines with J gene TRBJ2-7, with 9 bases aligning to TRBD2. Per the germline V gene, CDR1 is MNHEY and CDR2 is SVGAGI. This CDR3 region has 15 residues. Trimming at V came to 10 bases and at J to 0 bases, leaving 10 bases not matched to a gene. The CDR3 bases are TGTGCCATCCCGGGACTAGCCCACCTCTCCTACGAGCAGTACTTC. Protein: CAIPGLAHLSYEQYF.

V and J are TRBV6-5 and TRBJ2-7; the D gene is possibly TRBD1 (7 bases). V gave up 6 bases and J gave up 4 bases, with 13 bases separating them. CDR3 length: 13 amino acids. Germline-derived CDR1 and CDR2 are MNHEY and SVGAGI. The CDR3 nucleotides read TGTGCCAGCAGGCAGGGGGGACGGTACGAGCAGTACTTC. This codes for CASRQGGRYEQYF.

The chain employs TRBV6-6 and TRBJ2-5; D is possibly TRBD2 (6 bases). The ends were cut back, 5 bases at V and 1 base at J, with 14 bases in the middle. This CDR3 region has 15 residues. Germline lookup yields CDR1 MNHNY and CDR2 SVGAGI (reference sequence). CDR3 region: CASSKGTFPQETQYF. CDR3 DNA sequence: TGTGCCAGCAGTAAGGGGACTTTCCCCCAAGAGACCCAGTACTTC.

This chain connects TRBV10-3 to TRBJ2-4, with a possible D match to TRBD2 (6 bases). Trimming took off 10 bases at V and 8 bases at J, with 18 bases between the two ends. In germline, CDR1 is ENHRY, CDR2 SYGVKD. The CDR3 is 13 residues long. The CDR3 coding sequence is TGTGCCACTGGGACTGGACCTTGGGACATTCAGTACTTC. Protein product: CATGTGPWDIQYF.

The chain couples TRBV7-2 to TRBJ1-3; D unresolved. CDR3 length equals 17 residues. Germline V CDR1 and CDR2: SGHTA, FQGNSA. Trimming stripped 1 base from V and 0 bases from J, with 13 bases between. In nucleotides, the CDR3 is TGTGCCAGCAGCTTAGTCCCCGCCCTTAGCTCTGGAAACACCATATATTTT. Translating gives CASSLVPALSSGNTIYF.

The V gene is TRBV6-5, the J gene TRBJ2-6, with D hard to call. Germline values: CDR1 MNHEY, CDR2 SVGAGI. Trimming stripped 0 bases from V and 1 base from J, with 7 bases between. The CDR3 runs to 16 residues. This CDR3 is CASSYSTRSGANVLTF. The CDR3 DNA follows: TGTGCCAGCAGTTACTCGACAAGATCTGGGGCCAACGTCCTGACTTTC.

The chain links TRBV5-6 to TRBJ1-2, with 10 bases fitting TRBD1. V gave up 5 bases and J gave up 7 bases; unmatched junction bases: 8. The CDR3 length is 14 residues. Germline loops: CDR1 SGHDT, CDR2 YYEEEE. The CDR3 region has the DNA TGTGCCAGCAGGATACGACAGGGGGCGTTTGGCTACACCTTC. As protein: CASRIRQGAFGYTF.

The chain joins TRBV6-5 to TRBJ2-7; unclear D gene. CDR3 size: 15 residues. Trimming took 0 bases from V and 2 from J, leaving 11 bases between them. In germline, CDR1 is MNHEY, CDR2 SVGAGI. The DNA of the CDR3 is TGTGCCAGCAGTTACTCGAGGAGTCCCGCCTACGAGCAGTACTTC. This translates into CASSYSRSPAYEQYF.

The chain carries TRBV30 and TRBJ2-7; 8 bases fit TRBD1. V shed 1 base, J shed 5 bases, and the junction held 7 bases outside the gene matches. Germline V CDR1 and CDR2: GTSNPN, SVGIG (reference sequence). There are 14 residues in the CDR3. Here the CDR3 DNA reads TGTGCCTGGAGTGCCGGACAGGGAGCCAACGAGCAGTACTTC. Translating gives CAWSAGQGANEQYF.

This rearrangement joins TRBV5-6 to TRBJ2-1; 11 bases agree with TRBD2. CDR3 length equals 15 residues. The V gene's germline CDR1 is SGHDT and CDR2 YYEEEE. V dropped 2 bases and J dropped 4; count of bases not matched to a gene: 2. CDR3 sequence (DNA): TGTGCCAGCAGCTTTAGACTAGCGGGGTACAATGAGCAGTTCTTC. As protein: CASSFRLAGYNEQFF.

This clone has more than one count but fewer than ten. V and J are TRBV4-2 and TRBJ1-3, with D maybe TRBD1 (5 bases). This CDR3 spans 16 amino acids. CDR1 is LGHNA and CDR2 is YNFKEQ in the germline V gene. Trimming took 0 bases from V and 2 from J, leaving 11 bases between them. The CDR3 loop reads CASSQDLLGAGNTIYF. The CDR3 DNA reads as TGTGCCAGCAGCCAAGATCTATTAGGGGCTGGAAACACCATATATTTT.

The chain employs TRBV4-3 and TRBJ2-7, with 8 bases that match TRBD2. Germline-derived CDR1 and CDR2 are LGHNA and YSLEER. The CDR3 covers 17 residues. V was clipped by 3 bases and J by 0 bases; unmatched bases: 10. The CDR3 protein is CASSQGASGWSSYEQYF. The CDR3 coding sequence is TGCGCCAGCAGCCAGGGGGCTAGCGGGTGGAGCTCCTACGAGCAGTACTTC.

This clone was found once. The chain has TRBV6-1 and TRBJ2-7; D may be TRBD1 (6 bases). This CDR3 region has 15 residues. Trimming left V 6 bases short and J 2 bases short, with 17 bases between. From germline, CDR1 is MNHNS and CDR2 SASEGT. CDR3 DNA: TGTGCCAGCAGGAGGGGCGCAGGGGACCCCTACGAGCAGTACTTC. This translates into CASRRGAGDPYEQYF.

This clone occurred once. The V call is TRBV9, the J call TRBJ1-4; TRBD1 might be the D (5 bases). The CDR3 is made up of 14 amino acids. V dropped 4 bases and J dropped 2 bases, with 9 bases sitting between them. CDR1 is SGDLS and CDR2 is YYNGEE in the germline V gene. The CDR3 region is CASSRGDTNEKLFF. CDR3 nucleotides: TGTGCCAGCAGCCGGGGGGACACTAATGAAAAACTGTTTTTT.

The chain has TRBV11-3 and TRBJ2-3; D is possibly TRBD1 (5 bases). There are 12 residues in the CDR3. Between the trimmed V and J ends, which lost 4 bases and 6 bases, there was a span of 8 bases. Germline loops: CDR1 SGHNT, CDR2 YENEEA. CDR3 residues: CASSYPGDTQYF. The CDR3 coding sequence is TGTGCCAGCAGCTATCCAGGGGATACGCAGTATTTT.

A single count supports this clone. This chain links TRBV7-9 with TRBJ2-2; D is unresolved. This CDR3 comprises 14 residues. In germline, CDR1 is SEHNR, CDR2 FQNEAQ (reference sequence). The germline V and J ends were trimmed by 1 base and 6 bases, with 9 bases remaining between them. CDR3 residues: CASSLGLGAGELFF. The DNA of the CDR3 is TGTGCCAGCAGCTTAGGCCTCGGAGCCGGGGAGCTGTTTTTT.

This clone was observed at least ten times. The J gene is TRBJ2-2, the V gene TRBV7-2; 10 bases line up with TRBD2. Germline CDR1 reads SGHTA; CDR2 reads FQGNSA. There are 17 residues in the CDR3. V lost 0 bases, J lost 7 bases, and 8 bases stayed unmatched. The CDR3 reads CASSLAALAGAVGELFF. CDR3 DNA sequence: TGTGCCAGCAGCTTAGCAGCGCTAGCGGGAGCGGTCGGGGAGCTGTTTTTT. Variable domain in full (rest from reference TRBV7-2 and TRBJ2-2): GAGVSQSPSNKVTEKGKDVELRCDPISGHTALYWYRQSLGQGLEFLIYFQGNSAPDKSGLPSDRFSAERTGGSVSTLTIQRTQQEDSAVYLCASSLAALAGAVGELFFGEGSRLTVL.